The TCR beta chain under discussion was sequenced for a study of CXCR3-negative and CXCR3-positive naive CD8 T cells. In the study overall: Total TRB output reached some 140 million reads, about 1.5 +/- 0.3 million per library.

Concerning this clonotype: Its antigen is not known.

UMI-labeled TRB cDNA libraries were prepared by 5' RACE. Reanalyzing the 5' RACE reads, TCRdb keeps one entry per CDR3 protein, without DNA. The sample table sets out roughly 48,000 distinct CDR3 sequences. Study outcomes and limitations: After cryopreservation, expression of CXCR3 was partially reduced, and most assays were run with fresh PBMCs. Naive subsets were similarly diverse, while memory CD8+ repertoires were much less diverse. Comparison of naive subsets found surface CD5 to be comparable, and TCR strength was inferred on the basis of TRB CDR3 properties.

The CDR3 covers 21 residues. CDR1 is MNHEY and CDR2 is SVGEGT in the germline V gene. Sequencing was carried out using memory CD8+ T cells from blood. The genes are TRBV6-2 or TRBV6-3 and TRBJ1-6; no DNA is available, so the TRBD1 call from TCRdb remains unchecked. The clonotype was recovered from a human donor in good health. Some clones in this sample may be carry-over from other donors' samples. CDR3 residues: CATPYPGCGFGESSYNSPLHF.